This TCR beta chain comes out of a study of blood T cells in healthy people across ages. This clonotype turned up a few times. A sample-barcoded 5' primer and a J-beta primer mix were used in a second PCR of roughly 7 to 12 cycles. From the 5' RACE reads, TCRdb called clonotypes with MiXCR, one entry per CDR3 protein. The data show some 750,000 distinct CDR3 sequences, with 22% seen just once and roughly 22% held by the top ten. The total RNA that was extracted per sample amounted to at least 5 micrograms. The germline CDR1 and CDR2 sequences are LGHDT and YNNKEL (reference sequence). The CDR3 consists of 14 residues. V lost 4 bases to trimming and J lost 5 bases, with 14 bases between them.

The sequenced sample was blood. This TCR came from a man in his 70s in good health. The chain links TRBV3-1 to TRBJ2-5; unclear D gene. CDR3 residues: CASSLHPAKETQYF. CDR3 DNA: TGTGCCAGCAGCCTCCATCCAGCCAAGGAGACCCAGTACTTC.